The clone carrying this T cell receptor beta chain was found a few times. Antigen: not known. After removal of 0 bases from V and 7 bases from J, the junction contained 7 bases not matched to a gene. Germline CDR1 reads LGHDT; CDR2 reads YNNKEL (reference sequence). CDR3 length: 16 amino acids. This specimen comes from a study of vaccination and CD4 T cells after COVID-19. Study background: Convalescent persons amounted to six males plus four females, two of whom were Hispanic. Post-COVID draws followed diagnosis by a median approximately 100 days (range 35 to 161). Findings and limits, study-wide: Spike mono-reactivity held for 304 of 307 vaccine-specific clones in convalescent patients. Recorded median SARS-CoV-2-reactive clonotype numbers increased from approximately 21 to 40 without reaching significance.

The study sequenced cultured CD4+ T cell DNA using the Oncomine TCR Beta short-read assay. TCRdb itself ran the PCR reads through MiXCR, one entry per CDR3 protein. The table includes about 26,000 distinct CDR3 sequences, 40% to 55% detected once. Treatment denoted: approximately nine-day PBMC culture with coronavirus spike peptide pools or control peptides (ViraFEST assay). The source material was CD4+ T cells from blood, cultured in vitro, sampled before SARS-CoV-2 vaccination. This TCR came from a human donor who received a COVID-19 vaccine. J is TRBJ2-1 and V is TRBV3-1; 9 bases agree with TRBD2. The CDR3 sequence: CASSQDLAGSGNEQFF. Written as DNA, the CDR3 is TGTGCCAGCAGCCAAGATCTAGCGGGGTCGGGTAATGAGCAGTTCTTC.